These 5 T cell receptor beta chains were all obtained from the same sample, sequenced in a study of blood T cell repertoires in COVID-19. Repertoires were generated with immunoSEQ multiplex PCR, while TCRdb's copy carries only in-frame clones and drops some. The table lists 300,000 to 500,000 clones, roughly 90% of them singletons. The sequenced material came from PBMCs or T cells enriched from blood (not recorded which). The receptors come from a woman in her twenties or thirties with acute COVID-19.

Concerning this clone itself: The sample contains more than one DNA sequence encoding this CDR3. The rearrangement links TRBV5-1 to TRBJ2-7; the match to TRBD1 covers 7 bases. J gave up 0 bases and V 0 bases, and 3 bases lay outside the gene matches. The CDR3 is 15 residues long. Germline V gives CDR1 SGHRS, CDR2 YFSETQ. CDR3 DNA: TGCGCCAGCAGCTTGGGACAGGGTAGCTCCTACGAGCAGTACTTC. It specifies CASSLGQGSSYEQYF. The whole variable domain, remainder taken from reference TRBV5-1 and TRBJ2-7, is KAGVTQTPRYLIKTRGQQVTLSCSPISGHRSVSWYQQTPGQGLQFLFEYFSETQRNKGNFPGRFSGRQFSNSRSEMNVSTLELGDSALYLCASSLGQGSSYEQYFGPGTRLTVT.

The DNA for the CDR3 is TGTGCCAGCAGCTTATACAGGGGGCAGACCTACGAGCAGTACTTC. It specifies CASSLYRGQTYEQYF. The V call is TRBV7-3, the J call TRBJ2-7; 9 bases align to TRBD1. After removal of 2 bases from V and 2 bases from J, the junction contained 4 bases not matched to a gene. This CDR3 region has 15 residues. The germline V gene has CDR1 SGHTA and CDR2 FQGTGA.

V and J are TRBV29-1 and TRBJ1-4; the D is unclear. The CDR3 totals 14 residues. CDR1 is SQVTM, CDR2 ANQGSEA, per germline. V was cut by 0 bases and J by 8 bases, with 13 bases left in between. CDR3: CSVEEVGAGEKLFF. In DNA form, the CDR3 reads TGCAGCGTTGAAGAAGTGGGAGCGGGGGAAAAACTGTTTTTT.

This clone appeared once. The CDR3 DNA reads TGCGCCAGCAGCCAAGGAAGGGGGCGGGCCAAGTCCGGGGAGCTGTTTTTT. Translated, it gives CASSQGRGRAKSGELFF. The gene calls are TRBV4-1 and TRBJ2-2, with 7 bases lining up with TRBD1. After removal of 1 base from V and 6 bases from J, the junction contained 11 bases not matched to a gene. CDR3 length: 17 residues. From germline, CDR1 is MGHRA and CDR2 YSYEKL.

This clone was counted once. The chain is built from TRBV24-1 and TRBJ2-1, with TRBD1 identical over 8 bases. The CDR3 totals 17 residues. The germline CDR1 and CDR2 sequences are KGHDR and SFDVKD. V was clipped by 4 bases and J by 3 bases; unmatched bases: 10. Here the CDR3 DNA reads TGTGCCACCAGTGACCCTAAAACAGGGGGTGGCTACAATGAGCAGTTCTTC. Amino acid sequence: CATSDPKTGGGYNEQFF.